The clone carrying this T cell receptor (beta chain) qualifies as medium-sized (0.01 to 0.1%). The germline V gene has CDR1 SGHAT and CDR2 FQNNGV. The CDR3 is 16 residues long. Trimming removed 4 bases at V and 3 bases at J, with 13 bases between. After constant-region reverse-primer amplification, full-length variable regions underwent semi-nested PCR with Nested Universal Primer A. TCRdb processed the 5' RACE reads anew with MiXCR; each CDR3 protein has one entry. The sample contains 8,000 to 9,500 distinct CDR3 sequences, 30% to 40% of which appear only once. The source of this sequence is a female donor with breast cancer. V is TRBV11-2 and J is TRBJ2-6, with TRBD2 as a possible D gene (6 bases). The source material was tumor-infiltrating memory CD4+ T cells sorted from the breast tumor. Subset here: memory CD4+ T cells, CD4+CD45RO+CD25-. This CDR3 reads CASSSVRDFGANVLTF. The CDR3, as DNA: TGTGCCAGCAGCTCGGTTAGGGACTTTGGGGCCAACGTCCTGACTTTC.